This T cell receptor beta chain was sequenced during a study of blood T cell repertoires in COVID-19. TCRdb's table, derived via immunoSEQ multiplex PCR, lists solely in-frame clones and lacks some. The table lists around 25,000 clones, approximately 89% of them singletons. V was shortened by 4 bases and J by 7 bases, with 11 bases between the two germline ends. The germline V gene encodes CDR1 SGHDN and CDR2 FVKESK. CDR3 size: 14 residues. The sample was peripheral blood. The chain has TRBV14 and TRBJ1-6; a weak D match, TRBD1 (6 bases). This TCR was sampled from a human donor in a cohort sampled during active COVID-19. CDR3 residues: CASSLQGWNSPLHF. The CDR3, as DNA: TGTGCCAGCAGCCTACAGGGCTGGAATTCACCCCTCCACTTT.